The clone carrying this TCR beta chain came up a few times. This sample was included in a study of T-cell memory formation after mild COVID-19. Germline lookup yields CDR1 SGHAT and CDR2 FQNNGV. This CDR3 is 15 amino acids long. The V and J ends lost 1 base and 4 bases respectively, with 12 bases between them. TCRdb independently ran MiXCR on the 5' RACE reads; one entry per CDR3 protein. Here the sample spans about 270,000 distinct CDR3 sequences, around 15% being singletons. The chain uses TRBV11-2 and TRBJ2-3; a weak D match, TRBD1 (7 bases). The receptor was isolated from a man aged 18 to 29 who had mild COVID-19 (a few samples of this study predate the infection). Cell type and time point are not known. Input material: PBMCs or a T cell subset sorted from them (not recorded which). The CDR3 sequence is CASSLVRGAADTQYF. CDR3 in DNA: TGTGCCAGCAGCTTAGTCAGGGGGGCTGCAGATACGCAGTATTTT.